These 21 T cell receptor beta chains were sequenced from one sample in a study of T cell responses to AZD1222 COVID-19 vaccine listed by TCRdb under 2021. The library was built by means of the immunoSEQ multiplex PCR assay. TCRdb holds this immuneACCESS table with in-frame rearrangements only. Some clones are missing; in checked studies, unresolved V genes explain under half, and the rest has no known cause. Recorded for this sample are over 120,000 clones; more than 90% of them occurred a single time. The top ten constitute about 5% of the sample. The intended sense of this specimen's time point label: baseline before first vaccination. The input for sequencing was peripheral blood, taken on day 0 of AZD1222 vaccination. Every receptor here comes from an adult in good health.

The chain joins TRBV3-1 (or the pseudogene TRBV3-2) to TRBJ1-2; a weak D match, TRBD1 (6 bases). The germline V gene has CDR1 LGHDT and CDR2 YNNKEL (reference sequence). This CDR3 is 15 amino acids long. Trimming removed 4 bases from V and 4 bases from J, with 16 bases in between. CDR3 sequence (DNA): TGTGCCAGCAGCCTTTGGACAGACCAAACCTATGGCTACACCTTC. This codes for CASSLWTDQTYGYTF.

The chain carries TRBV28 and TRBJ2-1, with D tentatively TRBD1 (5 bases). The CDR3 spans 15 residues. Per germline, CDR1 MDHEN and CDR2 SYDVKM. Trimming shortened V by 3 bases and J by 2 bases, and 11 bases separated the two germline ends. CDR3 sequence: CASSFVTATYNEQFF. For the CDR3, the DNA is TGTGCCAGCAGTTTTGTGACAGCTACCTACAATGAGCAGTTCTTC.

This chain joins TRBV19 and TRBJ1-2; D call uncertain. Trimming left V 7 bases short and J 1 base short, with 10 bases between. Germline CDR1 is LNHDA and CDR2 is SQIVND (reference sequence). The length of the CDR3 is 13 residues. CDR3 region: CASIGPINYGYTF. The CDR3 DNA reads TGTGCCAGTATTGGACCGATTAACTATGGCTACACCTTC.

The gene calls are TRBV5-1 and TRBJ2-1; no reliable D call. The CDR3 spans 15 residues. CDR1 and CDR2 (germline): SGHRS, YFSETQ. Deletions cut 8 bases from V and 8 bases from J, with 23 bases between. CDR3 loop: CASRTGPPNPDEQFF. DNA of the CDR3: TGCGCCAGTCGAACCGGGCCGCCTAACCCGGATGAGCAGTTCTTC.

The J gene is TRBJ2-7, the V gene TRBV18, with a tentative D call TRBD1 (6 bases). The ends were cut back, 3 bases at V and 6 bases at J, with 18 bases in the middle. Germline V CDR1 and CDR2: KGHSH, LQKENI. The CDR3 runs 15 residues. The CDR3 coding sequence is TGTGCCAGCTCACCGCGGACAGATATACCCCTCGAGCAGTACTTC. Its translation is CASSPRTDIPLEQYF.

Only one count was recorded for this clone. The V and J genes are TRBV7-2 and TRBJ2-7; D remains unclear. V was clipped by 1 base and J by 0 bases, with 10 bases between them. Germline CDR1 and CDR2: SGHTA and FQGNSA. The CDR3 has 15 residues. The CDR3 is CASSLEGGVSYEQYF. CDR3 sequence (DNA): TGTGCCAGCAGCTTAGAAGGTGGTGTCTCCTACGAGCAGTACTTC.

V is TRBV5-6 and J is TRBJ1-1; TRBD1 might be the D (6 bases). Trimming removed 2 bases at V and 0 bases at J, with 11 bases between. Looked up from germline, CDR1 is SGHDT and CDR2 is YYEEEE. The CDR3 contains 15 residues. CDR3 sequence (DNA): TGTGCCAGCAGCTTATTGGGGACACTGAACACTGAAGCTTTCTTT. This translates into CASSLLGTLNTEAFF.

This clone showed up just once. The V call is TRBV11-2, the J call TRBJ1-1; D is unclear. The germline CDR1 and CDR2 sequences are SGHAT and FQNNGV. V gave up 5 bases and J gave up 3 bases, with 10 bases separating them. This CDR3 comprises 13 residues. The chain's CDR3 is CASSAALYTEAFF. CDR3 bases: TGTGCCAGCAGCGCGGCCCTATACACTGAAGCTTTCTTT.

V is TRBV5-6 and J is TRBJ1-2; D is perhaps TRBD1 (6 bases). The CDR3 spans 16 residues. V lost 4 bases, J lost 0 bases, and 16 bases lay in between. The V gene's germline CDR1 is SGHDT and CDR2 YYEEEE. CDR3 amino acids: CASSGRTVRANYGYTF. The CDR3 DNA reads TGTGCCAGCAGCGGGCGGACAGTGAGAGCTAACTATGGCTACACCTTC.

The chain combines TRBV2 with TRBJ1-2; D is perhaps TRBD1 (6 bases). Per germline, CDR1 SNHLY and CDR2 FYNNEI. The CDR3 totals 14 residues. The germline V and J ends were trimmed by 3 bases and 2 bases, with 10 bases remaining between them. CDR3 in DNA: TGTGCCAGCAGTGAGGAGGGGGGGAACTATGGCTACACCTTC. Amino acids: CASSEEGGNYGYTF.

The rearrangement links TRBV11-2 to TRBJ2-7; D is perhaps TRBD2 (5 bases). This CDR3 has 17 residues. V was cut by 7 bases and J by 0 bases, with 22 bases left in between. Germline V gene lookup returns CDR1 SGHAT and CDR2 FQNNGV. Written as DNA, the CDR3 is TGTGCCAGCACTAACGGGTTTACGGGGTTAAGCTCCTACGAGCAGTACTTC. Residues: CASTNGFTGLSSYEQYF.

V is TRBV9 and J is TRBJ1-2; D might be TRBD1 (5 bases). V lost 0 bases and J 0 bases, leaving 9 bases between the germline ends. The germline gives CDR1 SGDLS, CDR2 YYNGEE. The CDR3 is made up of 15 amino acids. This CDR3 reads CASSVDGGPNYGYTF. For the CDR3, the DNA is TGTGCCAGCAGCGTAGATGGGGGACCTAACTATGGCTACACCTTC. The full variable domain, its missing parts supplied by reference TRBV9 and TRBJ1-2, is DSGVTQTPKHLITATGQRVTLRCSPRSGDLSVYWYQQSLDQGLQFLIQYYNGEERAKGNILERFSAQQFPDLHSELNLSSLELGDSALYFCASSVDGGPNYGYTFGSGTRLTVV.

V and J are TRBV6-5 and TRBJ1-3; D gene unclear. The CDR3 extends over 16 amino acids. Trimming cost V 0 bases and J 0 bases, with 9 bases left between them. Germline loops: CDR1 MNHEY, CDR2 SVGAGI. For the CDR3, the DNA is TGTGCCAGCAGTTACTCAGAGGGCTCCTCTGGAAACACCATATATTTT. Translating gives CASSYSEGSSGNTIYF.

The chain employs TRBV7-2 and TRBJ1-5; D gene unclear. The V gene's germline CDR1 is SGHTA and CDR2 FQGNSA. V was clipped by 3 bases and J by 5 bases, with 11 bases between them. The CDR3 has 14 residues. The CDR3: CASSLTEGYQPQHF. CDR3 nucleotide sequence: TGTGCCAGCAGCTTGACGGAGGGTTATCAGCCCCAGCATTTT.

The V and J genes are TRBV5-4 and TRBJ2-5; weak D call: TRBD1 (5 bases). Trimming stripped 4 bases from V and 7 bases from J, with 20 bases between. There are 15 residues in the CDR3. Germline CDR1 is SGHNT and CDR2 is YYREEE (reference sequence). CDR3 sequence (DNA): TGTGCCAGCAGCAGTGACAAGACAGCGCCGAGGACCCAGTACTTC. Protein sequence: CASSSDKTAPRTQYF.

The chain employs TRBV6-5 and TRBJ2-2; 7 bases agree with TRBD2. Germline V gives CDR1 MNHEY, CDR2 SVGAGI. The V gene end was trimmed by 6 bases and the J gene end by 10 bases; junction bases not matched to a gene: 11. The CDR3 extends over 14 amino acids. CDR3 in DNA: TGTGCCAGCAGATATATGGGGGGGGTCGAGGAGCTGTTTTTT. Protein product: CASRYMGGVEELFF.

The V call is TRBV6-5, the J call TRBJ2-3, with unresolved D. The CDR3 is made up of 13 amino acids. The germline gives CDR1 MNHEY, CDR2 SVGAGI. The germline V and J ends were trimmed by 8 bases and 0 bases, with 9 bases remaining between them. CDR3 amino acids: CASGVSSTDTQYF. The CDR3 DNA is TGTGCCAGCGGAGTTTCTAGCACAGATACGCAGTATTTT.

V gene TRBV12-3 or TRBV12-4 combines with J gene TRBJ2-3; perhaps TRBD2 as D (6 bases). The CDR3 sequence is 13 residues long. Trimming stripped 7 bases from V and 3 bases from J, with 11 bases between. The DNA for the CDR3 is TGTGCCAGCACCAAGACTAGGACAGATACGCAGTATTTT. Its protein is CASTKTRTDTQYF.

The genes are TRBV5-6 and TRBJ2-6; D is undetermined. Germline-derived CDR1 and CDR2 are SGHDT and YYEEEE. Trimming took 4 bases from V and 0 from J, leaving 5 bases between them. The CDR3 totals 14 residues. CDR3 sequence reads: CASSPRSGANVLTF. The CDR3 region has the DNA TGTGCCAGCAGCCCGCGCTCTGGGGCCAACGTCCTGACTTTC. Full variable domain (outside the CDR3, taken from reference TRBV5-6 and TRBJ2-6): DAGVTQSPTHLIKTRGQQVTLRCSPKSGHDTVSWYQQALGQGPQFIFQYYEEEERQRGNFPDRFSGHQFPNYSSELNVNALLLGDSALYLCASSPRSGANVLTFGAGSRLTVL.

The genes are TRBV7-9 and TRBJ1-1; the match to TRBD1 covers 8 bases. V lost 5 bases, J lost 6 bases, and 11 bases stayed unmatched. CDR3 length: 15 amino acids. CDR1 and CDR2 from the germline V gene are SEHNR and FQNEAQ (reference sequence). The CDR3 here is CASSPSTGESSEAFF. DNA of the CDR3: TGTGCCAGCAGCCCGTCGACAGGGGAGTCCTCTGAAGCTTTCTTT.

This chain connects TRBV5-1 to TRBJ2-7; D remains ambiguous. V lost 2 bases and J 6 bases, leaving 9 bases between the germline ends. Germline CDR1 and CDR2: SGHRS and YFSETQ. CDR3 length: 12 residues. CDR3 bases: TGCGCCAGCAGCTTCTTTCGTAGCGAGCAGTACTTC. Translating it yields CASSFFRSEQYF.